These 16 T cell receptor beta chains were all obtained from the same sample, sequenced in a study of Graves' ophthalmopathy and Graves' hyperthyroidism. Amplification of TCR beta CDR3 regions used RNA transcripts. Amplification began with first-round RT-PCR using HTBI primers, then second-round multiplex PCR was performed. TCRdb processed the multiplex PCR reads anew with MiXCR; each CDR3 protein has one entry. The sample carries 600,000 to 950,000 distinct CDR3 sequences, 40% recorded once. Source material: peripheral blood. The origin of the receptors is an adult man with Graves' ophthalmopathy.

The chain recombines TRBV25-1 with TRBJ1-4, with 8 bases fitting TRBD1. J lost 8 bases, V lost 2 bases, and 10 bases had no gene match. In germline, CDR1 is MGHDK, CDR2 SYGVNS. The CDR3 covers 16 residues. CDR3 coding DNA: TGTGCCAGCAGTGAAGCGGCGGCAGGGGGCGGGGAAAAACTGTTTTTT. Translation gives CASSEAAAGGGEKLFF.

This clonotype has a count of ten or more. The V call is TRBV24-1, the J call TRBJ2-7; either TRBD1 or TRBD2 may supply D (5 bases each). From germline, CDR1 is KGHDR and CDR2 SFDVKD. With 3 bases removed from V and 5 bases from J, the gap between germline ends came to 16 bases. The CDR3 is 15 residues long. The CDR3 sequence: CATSDPGTGFDEQYF. The DNA of the CDR3 is TGTGCCACCAGTGATCCCGGGACCGGCTTCGACGAGCAGTACTTC.

V is TRBV2 and J is TRBJ2-5, with 9 positions matching TRBD2. The germline gives CDR1 SNHLY, CDR2 FYNNEI. V lost 6 bases, J lost 5 bases, and 10 bases stayed unmatched. The CDR3 has 15 amino acids. As DNA, the CDR3 is TGTGCCAGCAGGCTCGGGACTAGCATTACGGAGACCCAGTACTTC. This encodes CASRLGTSITETQYF.

This chain joins TRBV11-2 and TRBJ1-3; D is unresolved. Germline lookup yields CDR1 SGHAT and CDR2 FQNNGV. The CDR3 is made up of 16 amino acids. V was clipped by 6 bases and J by 0 bases, with 15 bases between them. The CDR3 is CASSFRTVGSGNTIYF. The CDR3 DNA sequence: TGTGCCAGCAGTTTTAGGACGGTCGGCTCTGGAAACACCATATATTTT. The full variable domain, rest sourced from reference TRBV11-2 and TRBJ1-3, is EAGVAQSPRYKIIEKRQSVAFWCNPISGHATLYWYQQILGQGPKLLIQFQNNGVVDDSQLPKDRFSAERLKGVDSTLKIQPAKLEDSAVYLCASSFRTVGSGNTIYFGEGSWLTVV.

This clonotype has at least ten counts. V and J are TRBV2 and TRBJ2-7; 9 bases fit TRBD2. In germline, CDR1 is SNHLY, CDR2 FYNNEI. This CDR3 is 13 amino acids long. The J segment lost 7 bases and the V segment lost 0 bases, leaving 1 base of the junction unmatched. The CDR3 bases are TGTGCCAGCAGTGAAGCGCGGGGGGGAGAGCAGTACTTC. Protein: CASSEARGGEQYF.

J is TRBJ2-2 and V is TRBV7-9; D is unresolved. CDR3 length: 12 residues. Trimming stripped 6 bases from V and 6 bases from J, with 8 bases between. Germline loops: CDR1 SEHNR, CDR2 FQNEAQ (reference sequence). CDR3 sequence reads: CASRRPAGELFF. CDR3 bases: TGTGCCAGCAGACGACCCGCCGGGGAGCTGTTTTTT.

In this sample, this clonotype turned up a few times. V and J are TRBV6-1 and TRBJ1-6, with a tentative D call TRBD1 (6 bases). The germline V gene has CDR1 MNHNS and CDR2 SASEGT. Trimming took 0 bases from V and 11 from J, leaving 17 bases between them. This CDR3 has 16 amino acids. For the CDR3, the DNA is TGTGCCAGCAGTGAAGCGCCCGGGACACCCCGGCCACCCCTCCACTTT. Residues: CASSEAPGTPRPPLHF.

Note on this clonotype: A read error may be the cause here, since a much bigger clone is one base away. V usage is TRBV7-9 and J usage is TRBJ2-2; no definite D call. In germline, CDR1 is SEHNR, CDR2 FQNEAQ (reference sequence). The CDR3 totals 12 residues. The ends were cut back, 5 bases at V and 7 bases at J, with 8 bases in the middle. CDR3 sequence reads: CASSVNDGELFF. CDR3 DNA: TGTGCCAGCAGCGTAAATGACGGGGAGCTGTTTTTT.

This clonotype has ten or more counts. The rearrangement uses TRBV20-1 and TRBJ2-5; a possible D gene is TRBD2 (6 bases). This CDR3 region has 12 residues. Trimming stripped 7 bases from V and 2 bases from J, with 11 bases between. The germline CDR1 and CDR2 sequences are DFQATT and SNEGSKA (reference sequence). Here the CDR3 reads CSVPGVQETQYF. CDR3 bases: TGCAGTGTACCGGGAGTACAAGAGACCCAGTACTTC.

This clonotype was recorded at least ten times. This chain connects TRBV20-1 to TRBJ2-5; no clear D. The length of the CDR3 is 13 residues. Per germline, CDR1 DFQATT and CDR2 SNEGSKA (reference sequence). Trimming cost V 5 bases and J 3 bases, with 13 bases left between them. The CDR3 loop reads CSAENTGKETQYF. CDR3 sequence (DNA): TGCAGTGCTGAGAATACTGGAAAAGAGACCCAGTACTTC.

This clonotype came up a few times. This chain connects TRBV11-2 to TRBJ1-1; the D is unclear. In germline, CDR1 is SGHAT, CDR2 FQNNGV. With 2 bases removed from V and 1 base from J, the gap between germline ends came to 11 bases. The CDR3 sequence is 15 residues long. This CDR3 is CASSLRRSWNTEAFF. The DNA for the CDR3 is TGTGCCAGCAGCTTACGCAGGAGCTGGAACACTGAAGCTTTCTTT.

Notes on this clonotype: A read error is likely, as this CDR3 ends without the conserved phenylalanine or tryptophan. Because the CDR3's place on the DNA is in doubt, the DNA is left out and the CDR3 is given as listed by TCRdb. The chain joins TRBV25-1 to TRBJ1-1; the table's D call, TRBD1, was not checked against the DNA. Germline values: CDR1 MGHDK, CDR2 SYGVNS. Inclusive of both ends, the CDR3 amounts to 8 amino acids. CDR3 sequence: CASSYLAP.

This clonotype was found many times. J is TRBJ2-7 and V is TRBV7-8; D is unclear. Deletions cut 1 base from V and 2 bases from J, with 12 bases between. CDR1 and CDR2 from the germline V gene are SGHVS and FQNEAQ. There are 15 residues in the CDR3. In DNA form, the CDR3 reads TGTGCCAGCAGCTTAGTGCAAGGTCTGACCTACGAGCAGTACTTC. This sequence encodes CASSLVQGLTYEQYF.

This clonotype was seen more than once but under ten times. The chain couples TRBV20-1 to TRBJ2-7, with TRBD1 as a possible D gene (5 bases). The CDR3 runs 11 residues. Germline V gene data show CDR1 as DFQATT and CDR2 as SNEGSKA (reference sequence). The V end lost 7 bases, the J end lost 6 bases, and 13 bases lay between the germline ends. The CDR3 region has the DNA TGCAGTGTCCAGATCAGGGTCGAGCAGTACTTC. Translation gives CSVQIRVEQYF.

In this sample, this clonotype turned up many times. The chain recombines TRBV10-3 with TRBJ2-7, with TRBD1 as a possible D gene (6 bases). Germline V lookup: CDR1 ENHRY, CDR2 SYGVKD. The V end lost 3 bases, the J end lost 7 bases, and 16 bases lay between the germline ends. The CDR3 is 14 residues long. This CDR3 reads CAISDRTEGREQYF. The CDR3 bases are TGTGCCATCAGTGATCGGACAGAAGGTCGGGAGCAGTACTTC.

This chain connects TRBV6-5 to TRBJ2-7; 11 bases line up with TRBD2. Germline loops: CDR1 MNHEY, CDR2 SVGAGI. CDR3 length equals 14 residues. V was clipped by 5 bases and J by 7 bases; unmatched bases: 7. The CDR3 is CASSRSGTSGEQYF. The CDR3 DNA reads as TGTGCCAGCAGTAGATCCGGGACTAGCGGTGAGCAGTACTTC.